This T cell receptor (beta chain) was recovered during a study of persistence of HIV-infected CD4 T cells. The CDR3 runs 11 residues. CDR1 is LGHNA and CDR2 is YNFKEQ in the germline V gene. Trimming stripped 5 bases from V and 6 bases from J, with 4 bases between. This clone is deemed medium-sized. The antigen remains undetermined. The libraries were made with immunoSEQ version 4 in survey mode. Sequencing used immunoSEQ multiplex PCR; TCRdb keeps in-frame clones, though not all of them. The sample comprises around 60,000 clones, about 81% of which are singletons, and around 1.7% rests with the top ten. Cells were stimulated with overlapping HIV-1 Gag 15-mer peptides. CD40L-negative CD69-negative CD45RO-high memory CD4+ T cells were sorted as populations depleted of antigen-responding cells.

This TCR was sampled from an adult man with HIV who was CMV-seropositive. The sequenced sample was CD4+ T cells sorted from PBMCs after roughly 20-hour stimulation, obtained from a patient who received antiretroviral therapy. The chain couples TRBV4-2 to TRBJ1-4; no reliable D call. In DNA, the CDR3 is TGTGCCAGCAGCGGACATGAAAAACTGTTTTTT. It yields the protein CASSGHEKLFF.